What follows are 32 T cell receptor beta chains derived from one specimen sequenced in a study of T cells after yellow fever vaccination. In TCRdb, the 5' RACE reads were re-called with MiXCR into one record per CDR3 protein. The sample lists approximately 580,000 distinct CDR3 sequences; around 17% were seen once. The sample here was PBMCs, taken 5 to 6 days after the first yellow fever vaccination. The receptors here all came from a man aged 18 to 29 who received the YFV17D yellow fever vaccine.

The chain couples TRBV4-1 to TRBJ2-1; D is unclear. The V and J ends lost 0 bases and 12 bases respectively, with 18 bases between them. The length of the CDR3 is 15 residues. The germline V gene encodes CDR1 MGHRA and CDR2 YSYEKL. Here the CDR3 reads CASSQDSTHPKGQFF. The CDR3 coding sequence is TGCGCCAGCAGCCAAGATTCGACACACCCTAAGGGGCAGTTCTTC.

The gene calls are TRBV7-2 and TRBJ2-1, with 10 bases identical to TRBD1. The CDR3 extends over 15 amino acids. Germline loops: CDR1 SGHTA, CDR2 FQGNSA. J lost 10 bases, V lost 8 bases, and 14 bases had no gene match. In DNA form, the CDR3 reads TGTGCCAGCCGAAATGGGGACAGGGGCGTTTGGGAGCAGTTCTTC. Its translation is CASRNGDRGVWEQFF.

This chain connects TRBV5-1 to TRBJ2-5; D perhaps matches TRBD2 (7 bases). V was shortened by 0 bases and J by 0 bases, with 12 bases between the two germline ends. Germline V lookup: CDR1 SGHRS, CDR2 YFSETQ. This CDR3 has 16 residues. The CDR3 nucleotides are TGCGCCAGCAGCTTGGGGGGGGGGCCGTACCAAGAGACCCAGTACTTC. Translating gives CASSLGGGPYQETQYF.

This chain connects TRBV18 to TRBJ2-5; no clear D gene. This CDR3 has 14 residues. From germline, CDR1 is KGHSH and CDR2 LQKENI. Trimming stripped 0 bases from V and 5 bases from J, with 10 bases between. CDR3 sequence reads: CASSPPWSRETQYF. The CDR3 region has the DNA TGTGCCAGCTCACCACCGTGGAGTAGGGAGACCCAGTACTTC.

This chain uses TRBV20-1 with TRBJ2-2; 14 positions agree with TRBD2. The germline gives CDR1 DFQATT, CDR2 SNEGSKA (reference sequence). Unmatched junction bases numbered 7, after V lost 2 bases and J lost 8 bases. CDR3 size: 16 residues. CDR3 bases: TGCAGTGCTAGAAGCGGACTAGCGGGGGGAGTAGGGGAGCTGTTTTTT. Encoded protein: CSARSGLAGGVGELFF.

The V and J genes are TRBV27 and TRBJ2-5; D is possibly TRBD1 (5 bases). V was pared by 2 bases and J by 7 bases, with 11 bases between. CDR1 and CDR2 from the germline V gene are MNHEY and SMNVEV (reference sequence). The CDR3 loop spans 13 amino acids. CDR3 sequence: CASSLQGRATQYF. DNA for the CDR3: TGTGCCAGCAGTTTACAGGGTCGGGCGACCCAGTACTTC.

The V gene is TRBV5-1, the J gene TRBJ1-2, with D possibly TRBD1 on 5 matching bases. The V end was cut by 4 bases, the J end by 14 bases, with 24 bases between. The CDR3 has 14 amino acids. Germline V gene sequence: CDR1 SGHRS, CDR2 YFSETQ. CDR3 nucleotide sequence: TGCGCCAGCAGCCCGGTGGCCGAGAACTATGGGGGGACCTTC. Translation gives CASSPVAENYGGTF.

The J gene is TRBJ1-1, the V gene TRBV2; 11 bases agree with TRBD1. V lost 11 bases to trimming and J lost 3 bases; unmatched junction nucleotides: 17. Germline CDR1 is SNHLY and CDR2 is FYNNEI. There are 17 residues in the CDR3. CDR3 in DNA: TGTGCCTTCAGTCCTGGTTCCGGGGGACAGGGGGACACTGAAGCTTTCTTT. Translated: CAFSPGSGGQGDTEAFF.

The V call is TRBV2, the J call TRBJ1-5; no reliable D call. The V gene lost 1 base and the J gene lost 7 bases, with 11 bases spanning the gap. The CDR3 spans 14 residues. Germline V lookup: CDR1 SNHLY, CDR2 FYNNEI. As DNA, the CDR3 is TGTGCCAGCAGTGAAGGGGGATCTGGACAGCCCCAGCATTTT. It is translated as CASSEGGSGQPQHF.

The table lists this clonotype with a few counts. The rearrangement links TRBV6-1 to TRBJ2-1; 13 bases match TRBD2. In germline, CDR1 is MNHNS, CDR2 SASEGT. J was trimmed by 6 bases and V by 7 bases; bases with no gene match: 9. The CDR3 has 16 residues. The CDR3 is CASTPLAGGRVNEQFF. Here the CDR3 DNA reads TGTGCCAGCACCCCACTAGCGGGGGGGCGAGTCAATGAGCAGTTCTTC.

This clonotype was seen only a few times. This chain uses TRBV6-6 with TRBJ2-7; the D gene is possibly TRBD1 (5 bases). CDR3 length equals 13 residues. Deletions cut 6 bases from V and 3 bases from J, with 12 bases between. Per the germline V gene, CDR1 is MNHNY and CDR2 is SVGAGI (reference sequence). CDR3 protein: CASSPQTDYEQYF. CDR3 DNA: TGTGCCAGCAGCCCACAGACAGACTACGAGCAGTACTTC.

J is TRBJ2-1 and V is TRBV7-9; 7 bases align to TRBD2. Germline assignment: CDR1 SEHNR and CDR2 FQNEAQ (reference sequence). The CDR3 consists of 13 residues. J gave up 0 bases and V 11 bases, and 4 bases lay outside the gene matches. In nucleotides, the CDR3 is TGTGCCGGGGGGGGGTTCTCCTACAATGAGCAGTTCTTC. It specifies CAGGGFSYNEQFF.

This clonotype appeared a few times. The CDR3 protein is CASSSTGLSEPQHF. The CDR3 region has the DNA TGTGCCAGCAGCTCGACAGGCCTTTCAGAGCCCCAGCATTTT. This sequence joins TRBV5-5 and TRBJ1-5; D is possibly TRBD1 (6 bases). Germline V gene sequence: CDR1 SGHKS, CDR2 YYEKEE (reference sequence). The CDR3 sequence is 14 residues long. V lost 3 bases and J lost 8, with 15 bases in between.

In nucleotides, the CDR3 is TGTGCCAGCAGTCCCAGTGGGGCGGAGCAGTACTTC. Protein product: CASSPSGAEQYF. V gene TRBV12-3 or TRBV12-4 combines with J gene TRBJ2-7; perhaps TRBD1 as D (5 bases). V was clipped by 5 bases and J by 7 bases, with 12 bases between them. The CDR3 loop spans 12 amino acids.

This clonotype was counted between two and nine times. This rearrangement joins TRBV6-2 or TRBV6-3 to TRBJ1-1, with D perhaps matching TRBD1 (6 bases). V lost 2 bases and J lost 8, with 12 bases in between. The CDR3 contains 13 residues. Germline V lookup: CDR1 MNHEY, CDR2 SVGEGT. CDR3 nucleotides: TGTGCCAGCAGTTACAATACCGGGACAGAAGCTTTCTTT. Translation: CASSYNTGTEAFF.

Concerning this clonotype itself: The junction departs from the called germline gene at one end, perhaps through a read error. V is TRBV5-1 and J is TRBJ1-1; D might be TRBD1 (5 bases). The germline V gene has CDR1 SGHRS and CDR2 YFSETQ. The CDR3 consists of 14 residues. CDR3 residues: CATRVGRGYTEDFF. DNA for the CDR3: TGCGCCACCCGTGTGGGGCGAGGGTACACTGAAGATTTCTTT.

This clonotype was observed a few times. This chain joins TRBV28 and TRBJ2-5, with D unresolved. The germline V gene has CDR1 MDHEN and CDR2 SYDVKM. The CDR3 contains 16 residues. Trimming left V 2 bases short and J 3 bases short, with 16 bases between. CDR3 loop: CASSLRVGMAEETQYF. The DNA for the CDR3 is TGTGCCAGCAGTTTAAGGGTGGGGATGGCAGAAGAGACCCAGTACTTC.

This clonotype was recorded a few times. V is TRBV7-3 and J is TRBJ2-3, with 8 bases identical to TRBD2. J gave up 5 bases and V 1 base, and 23 bases lay outside the gene matches. Germline V gene data show CDR1 as SGHTA and CDR2 as FQGTGA. This CDR3 region has 21 residues. The CDR3 bases are TGTGCCAGCAGCTTAAGGGGCCAGTTCGGGGGGGCCCTTTTTTGGAAAGATACGCAGTATTTT. Protein sequence: CASSLRGQFGGALFWKDTQYF.

This clonotype has a handful of counts. The CDR3, as DNA: TGTGCTAGTGGTTTGGTATGGTTCAGACAGGGAGGTACAGATACGCAGTATTTT. Translation: CASGLVWFRQGGTDTQYF. The chain couples TRBV12-5 to TRBJ2-3; a weak D match, TRBD1 (7 bases). V dropped 0 bases and J dropped 3 bases, with 19 bases sitting between them. The CDR3 has 18 amino acids. CDR1 is LGHNT and CDR2 is FRNRAP in the germline V gene. Variable domain in full (rest from reference TRBV12-5 and TRBJ2-3): DARVTQTPRHKVTEMGQEVTMRCQPILGHNTVFWYRQTMMQGLELLAYFRNRAPLDDSGMPKDRFSAEMPDATLATLKIQPSEPRDSAVYFCASGLVWFRQGGTDTQYFGPGTRLTVL.

V is TRBV12-3 or TRBV12-4 and J is TRBJ2-3, with TRBD2 matching over 9 bases. V shed 3 bases, J shed 5 bases, and the junction held 6 bases outside the gene matches. The CDR3 consists of 15 residues. CDR3 sequence (DNA): TGTGCCAGCAGTTTCCGCGGGGGGGCCGGAGATACGCAGTATTTT. Its translation is CASSFRGGAGDTQYF.

V is TRBV12-3 or TRBV12-4 and J is TRBJ1-6; TRBD1 might be the D (5 bases). V was clipped by 1 base and J by 14 bases, with 15 bases between them. CDR3 length: 14 residues. CDR3 region: CASSLGGSIQALHF. The CDR3 DNA reads TGTGCCAGCAGTTTAGGGGGGTCTATTCAGGCCCTCCACTTT.

The rearrangement joins TRBV7-2 to TRBJ2-5; 9 bases are shared with TRBD1. Germline V gene lookup returns CDR1 SGHTA and CDR2 FQGNSA. The junction had 9 bases not matched to a gene; V was cut back by 4 bases and J by 9 bases. CDR3 length: 14 amino acids. CDR3 protein: CASSSYRGRMAQYF. The DNA for the CDR3 is TGTGCCAGCAGCTCATACAGGGGGCGCATGGCCCAGTACTTC.

This chain links TRBV27 with TRBJ1-2; weak D call: TRBD1 (5 bases). Trimming removed 3 bases from V and 4 bases from J, with 12 bases in between. The CDR3 extends over 14 amino acids. Per germline, CDR1 MNHEY and CDR2 SMNVEV (reference sequence). Here the CDR3 reads CASSFSGQGYGYTF. The CDR3 DNA reads TGTGCCAGCAGTTTCTCCGGGCAGGGCTATGGCTACACCTTC.

This clonotype was counted between two and nine times. CDR3 in amino acids: CSVDRGTEQFF. The CDR3 coding sequence is TGCAGCGTTGATCGGGGGACTGAGCAGTTCTTC. The chain employs TRBV29-1 and TRBJ2-1; a weak D match, TRBD2 (6 bases). The V end was cut by 3 bases, the J end by 9 bases, with 9 bases between. Germline values: CDR1 SQVTM, CDR2 ANQGSEA. The CDR3 is 11 residues long.

This clonotype has just a few counts. The chain couples TRBV20-1 to TRBJ2-5, with TRBD2 matching over 8 bases. This CDR3 has 15 amino acids. Trimming took 2 bases from V and 5 from J; bases not matched to a gene: 10. CDR1 is DFQATT and CDR2 is SNEGSKA in the germline V gene (reference sequence). The CDR3 DNA reads TGCAGTGCTAGACTCCTCGGGGGGGCCGGGGAGACCCAGTACTTC. It specifies CSARLLGGAGETQYF.

The genes are TRBV5-1 and TRBJ1-4, with 12 bases aligning to TRBD1. V lost 4 bases to trimming and J lost 7 bases; unmatched junction nucleotides: 5. The CDR3 contains 15 residues. Germline V CDR1 and CDR2: SGHRS, YFSETQ. The CDR3 nucleotides are TGCGCCAGCAGCCAGGGGACAGGGGGCTTTGAAAAACTGTTTTTT. Its translation is CASSQGTGGFEKLFF.

V usage is TRBV10-3 and J usage is TRBJ2-1; TRBD2 matches at 8 bases. CDR3 length: 18 residues. Looked up from germline, CDR1 is ENHRY and CDR2 is SYGVKD. V trimming: 10 bases; J trimming: 3 bases; junction bases outside the gene matches: 20. Here the CDR3 reads CATTGGAFPPLGYNEQFF. The DNA of the CDR3 is TGTGCCACTACGGGGGGGGCTTTCCCCCCTCTGGGCTACAATGAGCAGTTCTTC.

This clonotype was seen a handful of times. The J gene is TRBJ2-7, the V gene TRBV27; 7 bases map to TRBD1. Germline assignment: CDR1 MNHEY and CDR2 SMNVEV (reference sequence). The ends lost 8 bases at V and 2 bases at J; junction bases unmatched: 9. The CDR3 consists of 14 residues. For the CDR3, the DNA is TGTGCCAGCGCAACACCGGGACAGACCTACGAGCAGTACTTC. As protein: CASATPGQTYEQYF.

The rearrangement joins TRBV30 to TRBJ2-7; D could derive from TRBD1 or TRBD2 (5 bases each). The CDR3 is 14 amino acids. Germline lookup yields CDR1 GTSNPN and CDR2 SVGIG (reference sequence). Trimming shortened V by 1 base and J by 0 bases, and 10 bases separated the two germline ends. The CDR3, as DNA: TGTGCCTGGAGTGATTCAGGGACCTCCTACGAGCAGTACTTC. It yields the protein CAWSDSGTSYEQYF.

This clonotype has a count of ten or more. Here the CDR3 reads CASSLGGHEQFF. The DNA for the CDR3 is TGTGCCAGCAGCTTGGGAGGGCATGAGCAGTTCTTC. The chain recombines TRBV5-4 with TRBJ2-1, with D possibly TRBD2 on 5 matching bases. The V gene's germline CDR1 is SGHNT and CDR2 YYREEE (reference sequence). The ends were cut back, 0 bases at V and 8 bases at J, with 6 bases in the middle. The CDR3 spans 12 residues.

The sample holds a few counts of this clonotype. The chain has TRBV18 and TRBJ1-2, with TRBD1 matching over 7 bases. CDR3 size: 14 residues. Per germline, CDR1 KGHSH and CDR2 LQKENI. V lost 3 bases, J lost 5 bases, and 6 bases stayed unmatched. The DNA of the CDR3 is TGTGCCAGCTCACCCGCCCGGACAGGTTATGGCTACACCTTC. The encoded protein is CASSPARTGYGYTF.

The genes are TRBV5-1 and TRBJ2-5, with D possibly being TRBD1 (7 bases). V lost 0 bases, J lost 6 bases, and 12 bases lay in between. This CDR3 is 14 amino acids long. Germline lookup yields CDR1 SGHRS and CDR2 YFSETQ. Here the CDR3 reads CASSLEQGRQTQYF. CDR3 sequence (DNA): TGCGCCAGCAGCTTGGAACAGGGGAGGCAGACCCAGTACTTC.